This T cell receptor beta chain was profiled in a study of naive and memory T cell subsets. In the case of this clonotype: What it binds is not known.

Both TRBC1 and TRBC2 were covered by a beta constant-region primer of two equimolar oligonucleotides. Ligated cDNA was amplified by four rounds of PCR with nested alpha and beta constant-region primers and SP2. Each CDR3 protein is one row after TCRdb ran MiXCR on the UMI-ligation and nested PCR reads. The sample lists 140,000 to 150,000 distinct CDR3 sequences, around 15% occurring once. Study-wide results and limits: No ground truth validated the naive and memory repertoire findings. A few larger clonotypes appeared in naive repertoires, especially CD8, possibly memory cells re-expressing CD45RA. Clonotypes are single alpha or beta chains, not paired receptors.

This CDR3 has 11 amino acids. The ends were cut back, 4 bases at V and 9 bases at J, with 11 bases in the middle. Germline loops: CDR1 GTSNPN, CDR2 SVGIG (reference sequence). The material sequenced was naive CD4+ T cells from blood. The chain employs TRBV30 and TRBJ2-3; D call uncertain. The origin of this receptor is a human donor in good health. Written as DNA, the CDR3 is TGTGCCTGGACGGGCAAAGGGACGCAGTATTTT. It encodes CAWTGKGTQYF.